This record covers a single TCR beta chain. The antigen remains unidentified. This entry comes from a study of cytomegalovirus exposure and HLA in healthy donors. Findings and caveats of the study: The study labeled 150 to 200 TCR beta chains cytomegalovirus-associated. Association of 16,951 TCR beta sequences with HLA alleles was found at 0.05 false discovery rate in a later analysis.

The germline V gene encodes CDR1 SQVTM and CDR2 ANQGSEA. The CDR3 has 13 residues. V was clipped by 7 bases and J by 5 bases, with 17 bases between them. PCR primers comprised 60 Vbeta and 13 Jbeta primers. Here immunoSEQ multiplex PCR was the method, and the copy in TCRdb shows in-frame clones only, minus some. The sample yields some 110,000 clones, approximately 80% seen once. The chain carries TRBV29-1 and TRBJ2-5, with D possibly TRBD1 on 6 matching bases. The receptor comes from a woman aged 40-49 years in good health and CMV-seropositive. The sample was PBMCs. The CDR3 protein is CSAGQPSGETQYF. CDR3 coding DNA: TGCAGCGCCGGACAGCCGTCCGGTGAGACCCAGTACTTC.